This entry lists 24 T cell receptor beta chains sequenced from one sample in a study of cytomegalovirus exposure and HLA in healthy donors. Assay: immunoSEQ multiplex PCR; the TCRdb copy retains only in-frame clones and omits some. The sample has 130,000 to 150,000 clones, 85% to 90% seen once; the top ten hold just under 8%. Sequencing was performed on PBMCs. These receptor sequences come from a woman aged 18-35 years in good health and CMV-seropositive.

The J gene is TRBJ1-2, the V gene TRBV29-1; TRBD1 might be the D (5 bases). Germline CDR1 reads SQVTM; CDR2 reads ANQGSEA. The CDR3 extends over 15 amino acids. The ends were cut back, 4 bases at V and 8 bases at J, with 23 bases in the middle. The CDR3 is CSVARATDGGWGYTF. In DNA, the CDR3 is TGCAGCGTTGCCCGCGCTACAGACGGGGGATGGGGCTACACCTTC.

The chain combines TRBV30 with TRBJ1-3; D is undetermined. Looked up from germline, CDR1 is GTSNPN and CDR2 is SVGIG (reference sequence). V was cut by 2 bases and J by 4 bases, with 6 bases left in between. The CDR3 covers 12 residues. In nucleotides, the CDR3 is TGTGCCTGGAGTTCCGTCGGAAACACCATATATTTT. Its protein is CAWSSVGNTIYF.

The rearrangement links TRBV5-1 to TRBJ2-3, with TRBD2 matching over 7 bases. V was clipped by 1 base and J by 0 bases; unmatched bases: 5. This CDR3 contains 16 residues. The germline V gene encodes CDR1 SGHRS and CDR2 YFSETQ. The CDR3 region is CASSLPSGASTDTQYF. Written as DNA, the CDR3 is TGCGCCAGCAGCTTGCCCAGCGGGGCTAGCACAGATACGCAGTATTTT.

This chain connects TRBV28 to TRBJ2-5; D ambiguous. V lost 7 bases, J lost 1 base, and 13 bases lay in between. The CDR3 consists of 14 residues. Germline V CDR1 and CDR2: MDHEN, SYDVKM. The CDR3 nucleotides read TGTGCCAGCACGTGGCAGGAACCCCAAGAGACCCAGTACTTC. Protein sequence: CASTWQEPQETQYF.

CDR3 in amino acids: CASSGRDQPQHF. In DNA, the CDR3 is TGTGCCAGCAGTGGTCGGGATCAGCCCCAGCATTTT. The chain is built from TRBV28 and TRBJ1-5; the D is unclear. V gave up 5 bases and J gave up 5 bases, with 7 bases separating them. The germline gives CDR1 MDHEN, CDR2 SYDVKM. This CDR3 has 12 amino acids.

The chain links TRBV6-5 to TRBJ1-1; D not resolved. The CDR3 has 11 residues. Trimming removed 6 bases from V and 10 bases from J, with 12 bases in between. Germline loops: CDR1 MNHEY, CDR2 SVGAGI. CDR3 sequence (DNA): TGTGCCAGCAGCTCAGACATTGGAGCTTTCTTT. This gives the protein CASSSDIGAFF.

DNA of the CDR3: TGTGCCAGCAGCTTAGCTATCGGGTCCTACGAGCAGTACTTC. Translating it yields CASSLAIGSYEQYF. This chain links TRBV7-6 with TRBJ2-7; D is unresolved. The ends were cut back, 0 bases at V and 1 base at J, with 7 bases in the middle. Looked up from germline, CDR1 is SGHVS and CDR2 is FNYEAQ. This CDR3 is built from 14 residues.

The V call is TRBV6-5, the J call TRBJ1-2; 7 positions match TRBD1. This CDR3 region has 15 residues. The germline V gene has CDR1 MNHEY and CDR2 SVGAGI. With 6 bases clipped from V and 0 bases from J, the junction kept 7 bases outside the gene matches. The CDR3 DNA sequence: TGTGCCAGCAGGCCCAAGGGGGCGGCTAACTATGGCTACACCTTC. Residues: CASRPKGAANYGYTF.

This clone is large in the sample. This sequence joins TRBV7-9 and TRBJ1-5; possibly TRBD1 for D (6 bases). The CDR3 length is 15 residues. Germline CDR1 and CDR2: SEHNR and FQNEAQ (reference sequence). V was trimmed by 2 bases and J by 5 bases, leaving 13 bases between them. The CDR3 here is CASSLSLAGDQPQHF. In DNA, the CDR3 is TGTGCCAGCAGCTTATCTTTGGCAGGGGATCAGCCCCAGCATTTT. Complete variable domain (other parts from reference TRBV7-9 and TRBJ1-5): DTGVSQNPRHKITKRGQNVTFRCDPISEHNRLYWYRQTLGQGPEFLTYFQNEAQLEKSRLLSDRFSAERPKGSFSTLEIQRTEQGDSAMYLCASSLSLAGDQPQHFGDGTRLSIL.

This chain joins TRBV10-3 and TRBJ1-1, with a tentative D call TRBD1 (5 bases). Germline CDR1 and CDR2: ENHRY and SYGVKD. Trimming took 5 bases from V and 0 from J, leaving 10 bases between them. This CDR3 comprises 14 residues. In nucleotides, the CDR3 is TGTGCCATCAGTATTGACAGACTGAACACTGAAGCTTTCTTT. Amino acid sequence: CAISIDRLNTEAFF.

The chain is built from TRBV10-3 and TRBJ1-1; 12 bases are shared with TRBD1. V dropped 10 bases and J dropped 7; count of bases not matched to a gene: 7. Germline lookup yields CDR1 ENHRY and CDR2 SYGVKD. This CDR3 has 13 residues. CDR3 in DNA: TGTGCCACCGGGGACAGGGGGCAGGGTGAAGCTTTCTTT. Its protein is CATGDRGQGEAFF.

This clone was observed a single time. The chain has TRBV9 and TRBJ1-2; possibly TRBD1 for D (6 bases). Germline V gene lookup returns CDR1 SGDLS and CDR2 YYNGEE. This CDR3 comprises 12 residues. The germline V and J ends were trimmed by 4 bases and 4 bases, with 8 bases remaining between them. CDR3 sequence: CASSQTGYGYTF. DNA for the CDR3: TGTGCCAGCAGCCAGACAGGCTATGGCTACACCTTC.

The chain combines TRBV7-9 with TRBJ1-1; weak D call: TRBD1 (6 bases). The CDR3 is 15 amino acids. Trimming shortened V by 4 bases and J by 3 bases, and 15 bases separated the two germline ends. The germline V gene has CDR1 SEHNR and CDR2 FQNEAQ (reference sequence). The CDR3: CASSSPAGAYTEAFF. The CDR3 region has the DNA TGTGCCAGCAGCTCACCCGCAGGGGCGTACACTGAAGCTTTCTTT.

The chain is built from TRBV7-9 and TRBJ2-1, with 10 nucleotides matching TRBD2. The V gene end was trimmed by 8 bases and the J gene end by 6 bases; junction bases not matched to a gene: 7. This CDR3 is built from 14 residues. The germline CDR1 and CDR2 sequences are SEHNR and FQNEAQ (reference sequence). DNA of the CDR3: TGTGCCAGCGGCCTAGCGGGAGCCCCCAATGAGCAGTTCTTC. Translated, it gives CASGLAGAPNEQFF.

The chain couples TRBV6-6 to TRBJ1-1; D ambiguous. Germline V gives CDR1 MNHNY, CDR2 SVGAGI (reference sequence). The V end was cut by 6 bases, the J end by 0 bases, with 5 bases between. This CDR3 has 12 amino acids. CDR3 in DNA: TGTGCCAGCAGCGCGATGAACACTGAAGCTTTCTTT. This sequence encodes CASSAMNTEAFF.

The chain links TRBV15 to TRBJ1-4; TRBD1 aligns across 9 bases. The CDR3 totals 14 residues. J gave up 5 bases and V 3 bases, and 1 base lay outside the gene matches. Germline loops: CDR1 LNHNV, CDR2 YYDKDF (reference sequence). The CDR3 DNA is TGTGCCACCAGCAGGGACAGGGGAAATGAAAAACTGTTTTTT. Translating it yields CATSRDRGNEKLFF.

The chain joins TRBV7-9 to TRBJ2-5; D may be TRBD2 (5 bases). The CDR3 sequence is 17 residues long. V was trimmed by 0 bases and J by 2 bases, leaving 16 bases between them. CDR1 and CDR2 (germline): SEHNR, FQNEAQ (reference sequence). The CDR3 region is CASSLASGLKGQETQYF. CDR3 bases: TGTGCCAGCAGCTTAGCCAGCGGACTCAAAGGGCAAGAGACCCAGTACTTC.

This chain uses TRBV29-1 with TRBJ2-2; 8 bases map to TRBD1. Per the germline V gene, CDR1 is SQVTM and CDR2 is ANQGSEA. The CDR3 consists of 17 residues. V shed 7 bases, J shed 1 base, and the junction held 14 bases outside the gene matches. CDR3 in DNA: TGCAGCGCCGCAGGACCAGGGGGCGCGGGGAACACCGGGGAGCTGTTTTTT. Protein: CSAAGPGGAGNTGELFF.

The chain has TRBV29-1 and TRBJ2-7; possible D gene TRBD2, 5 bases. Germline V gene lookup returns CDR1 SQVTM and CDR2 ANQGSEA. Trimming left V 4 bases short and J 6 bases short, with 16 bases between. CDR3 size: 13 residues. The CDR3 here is CSVAGVLVGEQYF. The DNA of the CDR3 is TGCAGCGTTGCCGGGGTCTTAGTGGGCGAGCAGTACTTC.

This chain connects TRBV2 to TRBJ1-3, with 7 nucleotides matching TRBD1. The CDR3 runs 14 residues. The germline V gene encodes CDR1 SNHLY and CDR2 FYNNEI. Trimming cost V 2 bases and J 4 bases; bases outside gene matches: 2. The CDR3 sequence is CASSERGGGNTIYF. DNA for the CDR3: TGTGCCAGCAGTGAAAGAGGGGGCGGAAACACCATATATTTT.

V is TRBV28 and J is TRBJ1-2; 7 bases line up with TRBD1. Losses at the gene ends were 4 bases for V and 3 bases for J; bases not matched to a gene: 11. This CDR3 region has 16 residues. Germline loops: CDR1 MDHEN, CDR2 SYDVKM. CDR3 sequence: CASSSMGGQVDYGYTF. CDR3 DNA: TGTGCCAGCAGTTCTATGGGAGGACAGGTGGACTATGGCTACACCTTC.

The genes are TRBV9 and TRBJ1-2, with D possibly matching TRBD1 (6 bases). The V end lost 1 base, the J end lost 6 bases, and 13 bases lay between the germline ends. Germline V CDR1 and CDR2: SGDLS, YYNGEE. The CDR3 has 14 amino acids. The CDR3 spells CASSVRGGPNGYTF. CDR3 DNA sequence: TGTGCCAGCAGCGTACGGGGGGGGCCAAATGGCTACACCTTC.

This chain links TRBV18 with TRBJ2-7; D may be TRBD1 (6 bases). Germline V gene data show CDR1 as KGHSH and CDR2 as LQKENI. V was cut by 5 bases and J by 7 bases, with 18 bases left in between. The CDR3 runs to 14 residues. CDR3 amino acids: CASSAEGRGREQYF. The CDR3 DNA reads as TGTGCCAGCTCAGCCGAGGGCAGGGGACGAGAGCAGTACTTC.

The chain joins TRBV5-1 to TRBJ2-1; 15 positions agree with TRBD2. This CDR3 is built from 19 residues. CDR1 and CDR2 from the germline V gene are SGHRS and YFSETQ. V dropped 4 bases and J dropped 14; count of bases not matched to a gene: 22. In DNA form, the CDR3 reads TGCGCCAGCAGCACCCAACCGGGACTAGCGGGGGGCACAACGTGGACGGAGTTCTTC. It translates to CASSTQPGLAGGTTWTEFF. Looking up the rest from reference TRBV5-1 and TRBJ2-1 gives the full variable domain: KAGVTQTPRYLIKTRGQQVTLSCSPISGHRSVSWYQQTPGQGLQFLFEYFSETQRNKGNFPGRFSGRQFSNSRSEMNVSTLELGDSALYLCASSTQPGLAGGTTWTEFFGPGTRLTVL.